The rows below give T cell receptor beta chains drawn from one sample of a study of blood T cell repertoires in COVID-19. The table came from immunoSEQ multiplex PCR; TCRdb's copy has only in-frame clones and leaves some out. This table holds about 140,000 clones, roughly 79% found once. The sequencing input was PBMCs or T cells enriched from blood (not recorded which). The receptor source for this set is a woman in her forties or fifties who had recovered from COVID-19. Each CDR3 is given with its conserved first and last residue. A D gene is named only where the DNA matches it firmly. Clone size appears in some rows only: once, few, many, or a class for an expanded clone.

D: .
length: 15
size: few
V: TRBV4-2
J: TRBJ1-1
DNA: TGTGCCAGCAGCCAAGTTCCGGCGGAGAACACTGAAGCTTTCTTT
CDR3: CASSQVPAENTEAFF

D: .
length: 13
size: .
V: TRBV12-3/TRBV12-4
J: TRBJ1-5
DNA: TGTGCCAGCAGTACAAGGGGGTTGCAGCCCCAGCATTTT
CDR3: CASSTRGLQPQHF

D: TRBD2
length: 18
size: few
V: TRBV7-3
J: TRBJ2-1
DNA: TGTGCCAGCAGCCCCCTAGGTGGGACTAGCGGGAGATACAATGAGCAGTTCTTC
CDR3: CASSPLGGTSGRYNEQFF

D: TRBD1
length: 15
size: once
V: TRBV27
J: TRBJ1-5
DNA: TGTGCCAGCAGTTTATCCAGGGGGTTCAATCAGCCCCAGCATTTT
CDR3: CASSLSRGFNQPQHF

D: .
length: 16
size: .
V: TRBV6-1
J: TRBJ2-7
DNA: TGTGCCAGCAGTGAATTACAGGGAAGGGGAGCGGACGAGCAGTACTTC
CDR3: CASSELQGRGADEQYF

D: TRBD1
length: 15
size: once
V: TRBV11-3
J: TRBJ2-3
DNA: TGTGCCAGCAGCTTAGGCGGACAGGGCACAGATACGCAGTATTTT
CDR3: CASSLGGQGTDTQYF

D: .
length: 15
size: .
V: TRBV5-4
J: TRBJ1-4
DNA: TGTGCCAGCAGCCAGAACGAAGTGGCTAATGAAAAACTGTTTTTT
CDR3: CASSQNEVANEKLFF

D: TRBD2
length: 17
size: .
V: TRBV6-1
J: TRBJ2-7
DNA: TGTGCCAGCAGCGAACGTTTGGCGGGACTAGGTCTCCTCGAGCAGTACTTC
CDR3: CASSERLAGLGLLEQYF

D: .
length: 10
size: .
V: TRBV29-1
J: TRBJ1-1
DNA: TGCAGCGTTGACTACGGGTGGGCTTTCTTT
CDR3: CSVDYGWAFF

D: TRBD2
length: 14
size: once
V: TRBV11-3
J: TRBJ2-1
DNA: TGTGCCAGCAGCTTAGATAGCGGGGGGAATGAGCAGTTCTTC
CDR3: CASSLDSGGNEQFF

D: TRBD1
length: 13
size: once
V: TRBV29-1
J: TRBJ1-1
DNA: TGCAGCGTTGGTGACAGGGCGAACACTGAAGCTTTCTTT
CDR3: CSVGDRANTEAFF

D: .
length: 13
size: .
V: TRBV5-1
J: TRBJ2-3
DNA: TGCGCCAGCAGCAATCCCTCGACAGATACGCAGTATTTT
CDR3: CASSNPSTDTQYF

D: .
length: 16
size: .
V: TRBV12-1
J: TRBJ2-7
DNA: TGTGCCAGCAGCTTAAAGCTAGCGGGAAAGGTGTACGAGCAGTACTTC
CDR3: CASSLKLAGKVYEQYF

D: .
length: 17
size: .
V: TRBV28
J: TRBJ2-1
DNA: TGTGCCAGCAGTTTTTCAATTCGAGCGGGTTTCGTCAATGAGCAGCTCTTC
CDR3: CASSFSIRAGFVNEQLF

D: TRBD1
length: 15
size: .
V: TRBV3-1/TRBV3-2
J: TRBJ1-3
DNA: TGTGCCAGCAGCCTTAACAGGGGGGGTAGAAACACCATATATTTT
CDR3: CASSLNRGGRNTIYF

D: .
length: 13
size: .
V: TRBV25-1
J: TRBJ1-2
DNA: TGTGCCAGCAAGGCGGGGGTTGGGGATGGCTACACCTTC
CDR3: CASKAGVGDGYTF

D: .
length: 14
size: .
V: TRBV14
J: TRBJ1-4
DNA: TGTGCCAGCAGCCCCTTTTCGACTAATGAAAAACTGTTTTTT
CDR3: CASSPFSTNEKLFF

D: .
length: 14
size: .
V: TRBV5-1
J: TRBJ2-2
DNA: TGCGCCAGCAGCCCCAGCGGGAACACCGGGGAGCTGTTTTTT
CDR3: CASSPSGNTGELFF

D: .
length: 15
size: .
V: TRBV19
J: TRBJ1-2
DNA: TGTGCCAGTAGGCTAATCACAGGGACTAACTATGGCTACACCTTC
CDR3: CASRLITGTNYGYTF

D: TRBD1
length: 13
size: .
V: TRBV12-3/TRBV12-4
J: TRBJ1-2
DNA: TGTGCCAGCAGCAAACAGGGGAGCTATGGCTACACCTTC
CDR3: CASSKQGSYGYTF

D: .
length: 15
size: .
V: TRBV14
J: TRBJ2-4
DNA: TGTGCCAGCTCATCGGGCGGACTAGCCAAAAACATTCAGTACTTC
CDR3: CASSSGGLAKNIQYF

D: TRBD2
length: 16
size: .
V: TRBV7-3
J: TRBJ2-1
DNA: TGTGCCAGCAGCTTGAGCGGGGGGGCCCCATACAATGAGCAGTTCTTC
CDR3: CASSLSGGAPYNEQFF

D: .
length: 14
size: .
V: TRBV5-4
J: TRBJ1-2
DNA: TGTGCCAGCAGCTTGGCACAGGACCTCTATGGCTACACCTTC
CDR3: CASSLAQDLYGYTF

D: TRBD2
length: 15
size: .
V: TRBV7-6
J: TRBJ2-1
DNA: TGTGCCAGCAGCTTAGGGGGACTAGCGGGATTAGAGCAGTTCTTC
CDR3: CASSLGGLAGLEQFF

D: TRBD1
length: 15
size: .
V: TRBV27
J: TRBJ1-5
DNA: TGTGCCAGCAGTCCGGACAGGTCTCGCAATCAGCCCCAGCATTTT
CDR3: CASSPDRSRNQPQHF

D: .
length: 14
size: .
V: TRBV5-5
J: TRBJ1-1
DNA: TGTGCCAGCAGCTATGGGACACCGAACACTGAAGCTTTCTTT
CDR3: CASSYGTPNTEAFF

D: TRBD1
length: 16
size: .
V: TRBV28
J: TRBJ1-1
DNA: TGTGCCAGCAGTTCTTCAGGACAGGGGGATTACGCTGAAGCTTTCTTT
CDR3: CASSSSGQGDYAEAFF

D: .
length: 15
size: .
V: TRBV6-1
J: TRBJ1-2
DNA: TGTGCCAGCAGTGAAGACAATTCCTTCGGGGATGGCTACACCTTC
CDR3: CASSEDNSFGDGYTF

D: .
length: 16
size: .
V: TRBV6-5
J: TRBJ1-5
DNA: TGTGCCAGCAGTTACGGAGCCTCCAATAGCAATCAGCCCCAGCATTTT
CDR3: CASSYGASNSNQPQHF

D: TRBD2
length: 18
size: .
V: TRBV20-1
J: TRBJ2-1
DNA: TGCAGTGCTAGTTTGGGACCAAGCGGGAGGGCCCTCATCAATGAGCAGTTCTTC
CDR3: CSASLGPSGRALINEQFF

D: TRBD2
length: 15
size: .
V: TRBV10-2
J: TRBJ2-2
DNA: TGCGCCAGCAGTGCCGAGGGGAGGGACACCGGGGAGCTGTTTTTT
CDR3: CASSAEGRDTGELFF

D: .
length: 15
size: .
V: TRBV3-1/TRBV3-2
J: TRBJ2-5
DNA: TGTGCCAGCAGCCAAGAAAGTAGGGGGTTGGAGACCCAGTACTTC
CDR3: CASSQESRGLETQYF

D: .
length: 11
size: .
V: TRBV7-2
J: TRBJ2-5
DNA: TGTGCCAGCAGCAGCTTAGAGACCCAGTACTTC
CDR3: CASSSLETQYF

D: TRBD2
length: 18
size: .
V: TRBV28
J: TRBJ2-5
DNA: TGTGCCAGCAGTTCCCCCCCGCCGGAGCGGGAGCTGCCAGAGACCCAGTACTTC
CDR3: CASSSPPPERELPETQYF

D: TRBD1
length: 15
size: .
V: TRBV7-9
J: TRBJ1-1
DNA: TGTGCCAGCAGCTGGGGGGACAGGGGGAACACTGAAGCTTTCTTT
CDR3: CASSWGDRGNTEAFF

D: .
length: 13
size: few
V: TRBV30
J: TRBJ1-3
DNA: TGTGCCTGGAGATCCCCTCCGTGGAGCACCATATATTTT
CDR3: CAWRSPPWSTIYF

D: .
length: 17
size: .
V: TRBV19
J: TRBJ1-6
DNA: TGTGCCAGTAGTGCGACATCACCGAGCTCCTATAATTCACCCCTCCACTTT
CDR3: CASSATSPSSYNSPLHF

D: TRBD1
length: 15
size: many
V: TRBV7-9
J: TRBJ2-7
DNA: TGTGCCAGCAGCTCGCCGGGACAGGGGAAGTACGAGCAGTACTTC
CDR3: CASSSPGQGKYEQYF

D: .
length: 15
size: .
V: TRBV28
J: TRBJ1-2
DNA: TGTGCCAGCAGTCAAGACATACAGGGTCGCTATGGCTACACCTTC
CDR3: CASSQDIQGRYGYTF

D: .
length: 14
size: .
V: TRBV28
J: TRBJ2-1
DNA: TGTGCCAGCAGTTCCCTGGGTGGAGAGAATGAGCAGTTCTTC
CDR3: CASSSLGGENEQFF

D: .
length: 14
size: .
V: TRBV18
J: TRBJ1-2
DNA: TGTGCCAGCTCACCGGGCAGGGGAGACTATGGCTACACCTTC
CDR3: CASSPGRGDYGYTF

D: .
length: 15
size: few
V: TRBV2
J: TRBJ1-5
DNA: TGTGCCAGCAGGGCGGACAGCTATAGCAATCAGCCCCAGCATTTT
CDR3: CASRADSYSNQPQHF

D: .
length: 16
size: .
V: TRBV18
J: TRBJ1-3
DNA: TGTGCCAGCTCACCACCAGCAGGGCTAGCTGGAAACACCATATATTTT
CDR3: CASSPPAGLAGNTIYF

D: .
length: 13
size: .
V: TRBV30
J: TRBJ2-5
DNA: TGTGCCTGGAGTGTAGGTAGCTTCGAGACCCAGTACTTC
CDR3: CAWSVGSFETQYF